This is a list of T cell receptor beta chains from one sample in a study of blood T cell repertoires in COVID-19. Assay used: immunoSEQ multiplex PCR; TCRdb lists only in-frame clones, some missing. Among a few hundred thousand clones listed, about 85% were seen once. The specimen sequenced was PBMCs or T cells enriched from blood (not recorded which). Receptors were obtained from a man aged 35 to 55 who had recovered from COVID-19. The CDR3 runs from the conserved cysteine through the conserved F or W. D genes are given only for firm matches. Rows may omit the clone size; those that give it use once, few, many or a size class.

D: NA; length: 13; J: TRBJ1-1; size: NA; V: TRBV5-1; DNA: TGCGCCAGCAGCTCGTACCGGGGCACTGAAGCTTTCTTT; CDR3: CASSSYRGTEAFF
D: TRBD2; length: 14; J: TRBJ2-7; size: NA; V: TRBV7-2; DNA: TGTGCCAGCAGCTTGGGGAGGGGTTTTGCCGAGCAGTACTTC; CDR3: CASSLGRGFAEQYF
D: NA; length: 13; J: TRBJ2-7; size: NA; V: TRBV30; DNA: TGTGCCTGCTGGGACTCCCGCTCCTACGAGCAGTACTTC; CDR3: CACWDSRSYEQYF
D: NA; length: 15; J: TRBJ1-5; size: NA; V: TRBV18; DNA: TGTGCCAGCTCACCACGAGCGGGTAGCAATCAGCCCCAGCATTTT; CDR3: CASSPRAGSNQPQHF
D: NA; length: 14; J: TRBJ2-2; size: NA; V: TRBV30; DNA: TGTGCCTGGGGATCAGGGTTCCGCACCGGGGAGCTGTTTTTT; CDR3: CAWGSGFRTGELFF
D: NA; length: 14; J: TRBJ1-3; size: NA; V: TRBV7-8; DNA: TGTGCCAGCAGCGTCCAATTCTCTGGAAACACCATATATTTT; CDR3: CASSVQFSGNTIYF
D: NA; length: 14; J: TRBJ2-7; size: NA; V: TRBV5-5; DNA: TGTGCCAGCGCGGCTACAGGAGTTTCCTACGAGCAGTACTTC; CDR3: CASAATGVSYEQYF
D: NA; length: 16; J: TRBJ2-3; size: NA; V: TRBV14; DNA: TGTGCCAGCAGCCAAGATTTCGGAACTAATGCAGATACGCAGTATTTT; CDR3: CASSQDFGTNADTQYF
D: TRBD2; length: 15; J: TRBJ2-3; size: NA; V: TRBV3-1/TRBV3-2; DNA: TGTGCCAGCAGCCAAGGCGGGAGAAACACAGATACGCAGTATTTT; CDR3: CASSQGGRNTDTQYF
D: TRBD2; length: 15; J: TRBJ2-4; size: NA; V: TRBV5-1; DNA: TGCGCCAGCAGCTTGGGACTAGCGGGAGAAAACATTCAGTACTTC; CDR3: CASSLGLAGENIQYF
D: NA; length: 11; J: TRBJ2-7; size: many; V: TRBV9; DNA: TGTGCCAGCAGATTAACCTACGAGCAGTACTTC; CDR3: CASRLTYEQYF
D: NA; length: 14; J: TRBJ2-7; size: NA; V: TRBV3-1/TRBV3-2; DNA: TGTGCCAGCAGCCCGACAACGCTCAACTACGAGCAGTACTTC; CDR3: CASSPTTLNYEQYF
D: NA; length: 13; J: TRBJ1-5; size: NA; V: TRBV6-2/TRBV6-3; DNA: TGTGCCAGCAGTTACCTCGGGGGGCAGCCCCAGCATTTT; CDR3: CASSYLGGQPQHF
D: TRBD2; length: 16; J: TRBJ2-7; size: many; V: TRBV6-2/TRBV6-3; DNA: TGTGCCAGCAGTTACCTAGCGGGAGCCACGATCTACGAGCAGTACTTC; CDR3: CASSYLAGATIYEQYF
D: NA; length: 14; J: TRBJ1-3; size: NA; V: TRBV7-9; DNA: TGTGCCAGCAGCAGCCGGGACTCTGGAAACACCATATATTTT; CDR3: CASSSRDSGNTIYF
D: NA; length: 16; J: TRBJ1-1; size: NA; V: TRBV21-1; DNA: TGTGCCAGCAGCAAAGTTTCGGGGGAGGTCCACACTGAAGCTTTCTTT; CDR3: CASSKVSGEVHTEAFF
D: TRBD1; length: 12; J: TRBJ1-2; size: NA; V: TRBV28; DNA: TGTGCCATCACAGGGGCGGTCGGTGGCTACACCTTC; CDR3: CAITGAVGGYTF
D: NA; length: 15; J: TRBJ2-1; size: NA; V: TRBV7-3; DNA: TGTGCCAGCAGCTTAGTGCCCACCAGGGGCAATGAGCAGTTCTTC; CDR3: CASSLVPTRGNEQFF
D: NA; length: 15; J: TRBJ1-2; size: NA; V: TRBV4-2; DNA: TGTGCCAGCAGCCAAGATCGTGACTCTAACTATGGCTACACCTTC; CDR3: CASSQDRDSNYGYTF
D: TRBD2; length: 14; J: TRBJ2-2; size: few; V: TRBV28; DNA: TGTGCCAGCAGACCTAGCGGGAGCGGCGGGGAGCTGTTTTTT; CDR3: CASRPSGSGGELFF
D: TRBD1; length: 15; J: TRBJ2-7; size: NA; V: TRBV27; DNA: TGTGCCAGCAGTTTATTGGGGACAGGGGAGAGCGAGCAGTACTTC; CDR3: CASSLLGTGESEQYF
D: TRBD2; length: 19; J: TRBJ2-3; size: few; V: TRBV7-2; DNA: TGTGCCAGCAGCTTAGATCGCCCTCTAGCGGGGAGAAGCACAGATACGCAGTATTTT; CDR3: CASSLDRPLAGRSTDTQYF
D: NA; length: 16; J: TRBJ1-4; size: NA; V: TRBV7-6; DNA: TGTGCCAGCAGCTTTGACATCTTGGCGACTAATGAAAAACTGTTTTTT; CDR3: CASSFDILATNEKLFF
D: TRBD2; length: 13; J: TRBJ2-2; size: NA; V: TRBV28; DNA: TGTGCCAGCATCCAGCGGGAGACCGGGGAGCTGTTTTTT; CDR3: CASIQRETGELFF
D: NA; length: 15; J: TRBJ1-1; size: NA; V: TRBV3-1/TRBV3-2; DNA: TGTGCCAGCAGCCAGCAGGGGTGGGGCAGCACTGAAGCTTTCTTT; CDR3: CASSQQGWGSTEAFF
D: NA; length: 13; J: TRBJ2-3; size: NA; V: TRBV3-1/TRBV3-2; DNA: TGTGCCAGCAGCCAAGATCCAGTAGATACGCAGTATTTT; CDR3: CASSQDPVDTQYF
D: NA; length: 17; J: TRBJ1-6; size: NA; V: TRBV5-1; DNA: TGCGCCAGCAGCTATGAACGTGGCGGCACCTATAATTCACCCCTCCACTTT; CDR3: CASSYERGGTYNSPLHF
D: TRBD1; length: 20; J: TRBJ1-5; size: once; V: TRBV23-1; DNA: TGCGCCAGCAGTCAATTGTTCGGGGACAGGGGCCCGTATAGCAATCAGCCCCAGCATTTT; CDR3: CASSQLFGDRGPYSNQPQHF
D: NA; length: 13; J: TRBJ1-1; size: once; V: TRBV7-9; DNA: TGTGCCAGCAGGGCAGGGGTGGACACTGAAGCTTTCTTT; CDR3: CASRAGVDTEAFF
D: NA; length: 14; J: TRBJ1-6; size: few; V: TRBV6-5; DNA: TGTGCCAGCACCGTGGGGGCAGTTCAATCACCCCTCCACTTT; CDR3: CASTVGAVQSPLHF
D: TRBD2; length: 14; J: TRBJ2-7; size: NA; V: TRBV7-2; DNA: TGTGCCAGCAGCTCCCACAGCGGGAGCTACGAGCAGTACTTC; CDR3: CASSSHSGSYEQYF